The entry below describes one T cell receptor (beta chain). Its specificity is unknown. Using a J-beta primer mix together with a sample-barcoded 5' primer, a second PCR was run for roughly 6 to 12 cycles. All samples gave at least 2.5 million CDR3-containing paired-end reads. One entry per CDR3 protein results from TCRdb running MiXCR on the 5' RACE reads. Here the sample spans fewer than 900,000 distinct CDR3 sequences, 45% to 50% being singletons. The record originates from a study of blood T cells in healthy people across ages. Study outcomes and limitations: Roughly linearly, TCR beta diversity per million T cells fell as age increased.

V was trimmed by 3 bases and J by 8 bases, leaving 14 bases between them. The CDR3 spans 14 residues. Germline loops: CDR1 SGHVS, CDR2 FNYEAQ. The individuals who served as donors were healthy Caucasians living in Russia, aged roughly 6 to 90. PBMCs were isolated at a quantity of at least 6 million per sample. Sequencing input: blood. The receptor was derived from a woman aged 55-69 years in good health. The chain employs TRBV7-6 and TRBJ2-1; D gene unclear. The CDR3 reads CASSFNVLSYEQFF. The CDR3 DNA follows: TGTGCCAGCAGCTTTAATGTCCTTAGCTATGAGCAGTTCTTC.